These T cell receptor beta chains were read from a single sample in a study of circulating CD8 cells and anti-PD-1 response in melanoma. MiXCR was run by TCRdb on the reads, yielding one entry per CDR3 protein. Of around 1,500 distinct CDR3 sequences detected, 6% to 7% appear once; the ten largest clones hold less than 10%. The sample consisted of CD8+ T cells from PBMCs, taken at baseline or after one month of anti-PD-1 therapy (not recorded which). The source of these receptors is a human donor with melanoma. Both conserved end residues are part of each CDR3. The D gene is left open where the match is weak. Expanded clones get a size class; other rows say once, few or many, or leave the size out.

v_gene	j_gene	d_gene	abundance	CDR3aa	CDR3nt
TRBV13	TRBJ1-1	TRBD1	.	CASSLGQGGTEAFF	TGTGCCAGCAGCTTAGGACAGGGGGGCACTGAAGCTTTCTTT
TRBV27	TRBJ2-7	.	medium-sized	CASSYTGTTYEQYF	TGTGCCAGCAGCTATACCGGGACCACCTACGAGCAGTACTTC
TRBV20-1	TRBJ2-1	TRBD2	few	CSARDRVAGVNEQFF	TGCAGTGCTAGAGACAGGGTAGCGGGGGTTAATGAGCAGTTCTTC
TRBV27	TRBJ1-2	TRBD1	medium-sized	CASSPGQGLVYGYTF	TGTGCCAGCAGTCCGGGACAGGGGTTGGTCTATGGCTACACCTTC
TRBV23-1	TRBJ2-1	TRBD2	medium-sized	CASSQLELAGGPETNEQFF	TGCGCCAGCAGTCAATTGGAACTAGCGGGGGGGCCAGAAACCAATGAGCAGTTCTTC
TRBV11-2	TRBJ2-1	.	.	CASGLANEQFF	TGTGCCAGCGGCTTGGCAAATGAGCAGTTCTTC
TRBV21-1	TRBJ2-7	.	medium-sized	CAGSPRDSRAYEQYF	TGTGCCGGGAGCCCTCGGGACTCCCGGGCCTACGAGCAGTACTTC
TRBV23-1	TRBJ2-1	TRBD1	large	CASSHRPGQGNEQFF	TGCGCCAGCAGTCATCGGCCCGGACAGGGCAATGAGCAGTTCTTC
TRBV27	TRBJ2-7	TRBD2	medium-sized	CASSFGTSGAYEQYF	TGTGCCAGCAGTTTCGGGACTAGCGGGGCCTACGAGCAGTACTTC
TRBV28	TRBJ2-5	.	.	CASSLNLETQYF	TGTGCCAGCAGTTTAAACCTCGAGACCCAGTACTTC
TRBV29-1	TRBJ2-7	.	medium-sized	CSVETEGEQYF	TGCAGCGTTGAGACCGAGGGTGAGCAGTACTTC
TRBV6-5	TRBJ2-4	TRBD1	large	CASSQDRVSQYF	TGTGCCAGCAGCCAGGACAGGGTCAGCCAGTACTTC
TRBV28	TRBJ1-2	.	medium-sized	CASSLPGSHYGYTF	TGTGCCAGCAGTTTACCAGGGTCCCACTATGGCTACACCTTC
TRBV28	TRBJ2-2	.	medium-sized	CASSFIGGRGGELFF	TGTGCCAGCAGTTTTATTGGGGGGCGCGGCGGGGAGCTGTTTTTT
TRBV29-1	TRBJ1-2	.	few	CSVDRRGQGYGYTF	TGCAGCGTTGACAGACGAGGGCAGGGCTACGGCTACACCTTC
TRBV24-1	TRBJ2-2	.	medium-sized	CATRSRQGEAGELFF	TGTGCCACCAGGTCGCGGCAGGGCGAGGCCGGGGAGCTGTTTTTT
TRBV28	TRBJ2-1	TRBD2	medium-sized	CASSTGTSGPYNEQFF	TGTGCCAGCAGTACAGGGACTAGCGGGCCGTACAATGAGCAGTTCTTC
TRBV19	TRBJ1-1	.	medium-sized	CASSIPGSHTEAFF	TGTGCCAGTAGTATCCCCGGATCCCACACTGAAGCTTTCTTT
TRBV12-3/TRBV12-4	TRBJ1-3	.	few	CASFGGSGNTIYF	TGTGCCAGCTTCGGTGGCTCTGGAAACACCATATATTTT
TRBV28	TRBJ2-7	.	medium-sized	CAHGTGEQYF	TGTGCCCATGGGACGGGGGAGCAGTACTTC
TRBV20-1	TRBJ2-3	TRBD2	medium-sized	CSARDSGGGVFIRTDTQYF	TGCAGTGCTAGAGATAGTGGCGGGGGGGTCTTTATACGCACAGATACGCAGTATTTT
TRBV2	TRBJ2-1	TRBD2	medium-sized	CASSGTRLNYNEQFF	TGTGCCAGTAGCGGGACTAGGCTGAACTACAATGAGCAGTTCTTC
TRBV28	TRBJ2-1	TRBD1	medium-sized	CASSSGTASQF	TGTGCCAGCAGCTCCGGGACAGCTTCCCAATTC
TRBV6-6	TRBJ2-3	TRBD2	large	CASARGSGAVDTQYF	TGTGCCAGCGCCAGGGGTAGCGGGGCCGTAGATACGCAGTATTTT
TRBV27	TRBJ2-7	.	medium-sized	CASSFNYEQYF	TGTGCCAGCAGTTTCAACTACGAGCAGTACTTC
TRBV28	TRBJ2-1	.	large	CASSFRLDNEQFF	TGTGCCAGCAGTTTCCGTCTCGACAATGAGCAGTTCTTC
TRBV25-1	TRBJ1-2	.	medium-sized	CASSERAGRYGYTF	TGTGCCAGCAGTGAAAGGGCAGGGCGCTATGGCTACACCTTC
TRBV27	TRBJ1-5	TRBD1	large	CASSPWTGAFNQPQHF	TGTGCCAGCAGTCCGTGGACAGGGGCCTTCAATCAGCCCCAGCATTTT
TRBV7-8	TRBJ2-1	.	medium-sized	CASSLGTREQFF	TGTGCCAGCAGCTTAGGAACTAGGGAGCAGTTCTTC
TRBV2	TRBJ2-3	TRBD2	medium-sized	CASSQSLAGGDTQYF	TGTGCCAGCAGCCAAAGCCTAGCGGGGGGAGATACGCAGTATTTT
TRBV12-5	TRBJ2-3	.	medium-sized	CASAERIDTQYF	TGTGCTAGTGCCGAGCGGATAGATACGCAGTATTTT
TRBV28	TRBJ2-7	.	medium-sized	CASSSPGYEQYF	TGTGCCAGCAGTTCCCCAGGCTACGAGCAGTACTTC
TRBV28	TRBJ2-3	.	medium-sized	CASRDPGRQSSTDTQYF	TGTGCCAGCAGGGATCCGGGACGCCAATCTAGCACAGATACGCAGTATTTT
TRBV2	TRBJ2-7	TRBD1	large	CASSEGGQGAQSEYF	TGTGCCAGCAGTGAAGGGGGACAGGGGGCGCAAAGTGAGTACTTC
TRBV4-3	TRBJ1-2	.	medium-sized	CASSPPGASAGGYTF	TGCGCCAGCAGCCCACCCGGGGCGAGCGCCGGAGGCTACACCTTC
TRBV29-1	TRBJ2-7	.	medium-sized	CSVVVAERTYEQYF	TGCAGCGTTGTGGTGGCAGAAAGGACCTACGAGCAGTACTTC
TRBV19	TRBJ1-1	.	medium-sized	CASSIQGMNTEAFF	TGTGCCAGTAGTATTCAGGGGATGAACACTGAAGCTTTCTTT
TRBV27	TRBJ2-3	.	medium-sized	CASSSSADTQYF	TGTGCCAGCAGTTCCAGCGCAGATACGCAGTATTTT
TRBV27	TRBJ2-1	TRBD2	few	CASSASGGSSYNEQFF	TGTGCCAGCAGTGCCTCTGGCGGGAGCTCCTACAATGAGCAGTTCTTC
TRBV27	TRBJ2-1	.	medium-sized	CASSPYAGTLGNEQFF	TGTGCCAGCAGTCCATATGCCGGGACTCTAGGGAATGAGCAGTTCTTC
TRBV28	TRBJ1-1	TRBD1	medium-sized	CASSLDREWGTEAFF	TGTGCCAGCAGTTTAGACAGGGAATGGGGCACTGAAGCTTTCTTT
TRBV24-1	TRBJ2-1	.	medium-sized	CATSQSYNEQFF	TGTGCCACCAGTCAAAGCTACAATGAGCAGTTCTTC
TRBV28	TRBJ2-2	.	medium-sized	CASIGENTGELFF	TGTGCCAGTATTGGGGAGAACACCGGGGAGCTGTTTTTT
TRBV9	TRBJ2-7	.	medium-sized	CASSVEDALTYEQYF	TGTGCCAGCAGCGTAGAGGACGCCCTCACCTACGAGCAGTACTTC
TRBV28	TRBJ2-7	.	medium-sized	CASSFAVGGAYEQYF	TGTGCCAGCAGTTTCGCTGTAGGGGGGGCCTACGAGCAGTACTTC